These 17 T cell receptor beta chains share one sample of origin, sequenced in a study of Ad26.COV2.S vaccination and SARS-CoV-2 variants. Here immunoSEQ multiplex PCR was the method, and the copy in TCRdb shows in-frame clones only, minus some. Of about 390,000 clones listed, roughly 90% are singletons. Indicated treatment: about 20 received Ad26.COV2.S at low or high dose, single or two shots; roughly five received placebo; per-sample allocation not given. Specimen acquisition occurred on day 63 following the initial vaccine or placebo injection. Sequencing was performed on peripheral blood, taken in a trial of Ad26.COV2.S vaccine versus placebo. The source of these receptors is a person between 18 and 65 years old who received the Ad26.COV2.S COVID-19 vaccine or a placebo.

The chain combines TRBV2 with TRBJ2-1, with D perhaps matching TRBD1 (5 bases). The CDR3 is made up of 14 amino acids. Germline lookup yields CDR1 SNHLY and CDR2 FYNNEI. Deletions cut 6 bases from V and 7 bases from J, with 16 bases between. The CDR3 region is CASRTELIANEQFF. The CDR3 nucleotides are TGTGCCAGCAGGACAGAACTTATTGCGAATGAGCAGTTCTTC.

The rearrangement joins TRBV7-9 to TRBJ2-2; D may be TRBD2 (5 bases). Germline CDR1 is SEHNR and CDR2 is FQNEAQ (reference sequence). V was trimmed by 5 bases and J by 7 bases, leaving 17 bases between them. The CDR3 runs 15 residues. DNA for the CDR3: TGTGCCAGCAGCATACCGAGGTTCGGAGGCGGGGAGCTGTTTTTT. Amino acid sequence: CASSIPRFGGGELFF.

The V and J genes are TRBV5-8 and TRBJ1-6; no firm D call. Germline CDR1 SGHTS, CDR2 YDEGEE. The V and J ends lost 3 bases and 6 bases respectively, with 13 bases between them. This CDR3 has 15 residues. The CDR3 spells CASSSEGFSNSPLHF. CDR3 in DNA: TGTGCCAGCAGCTCAGAGGGATTCTCTAATTCACCCCTCCACTTT. The variable domain in full, completed from reference TRBV5-8 and TRBJ1-6, reads EAGVTQSPTHLIKTRGQQATLRCSPISGHTSVYWYQQALGLGLQFLLWYDEGEERNRGNFPPRFSGRQFPNYSSELNVNALELEDSALYLCASSSEGFSNSPLHFGNGTRLTVT.

The rearrangement uses TRBV27 and TRBJ2-7; unclear D gene. V gave up 5 bases and J gave up 3 bases, with 11 bases separating them. This CDR3 spans 13 amino acids. CDR1 MNHEY and CDR2 SMNVEV come from the germline V gene (reference sequence). CDR3 nucleotides: TGTGCCAGCAGTGTGAACCCACACTACGAGCAGTACTTC. This sequence encodes CASSVNPHYEQYF.

Note on this clone: Other DNA sequences in the sample encode the same CDR3. The V gene is TRBV9, the J gene TRBJ1-2; TRBD1 might be the D (6 bases). The CDR3 totals 14 residues. The germline V and J ends were trimmed by 0 bases and 5 bases, with 11 bases remaining between them. Germline assignment: CDR1 SGDLS and CDR2 YYNGEE. CDR3 region: CASSVDGGAYGYTF. CDR3 in DNA: TGTGCCAGCAGCGTAGATGGGGGGGCATATGGCTACACCTTC.

This CDR3 reads CASSLAVEAFF. The CDR3 DNA is TGTGCCAGCAGCTTGGCAGTTGAAGCTTTCTTT. J is TRBJ1-1 and V is TRBV5-6; D unclear. Trimming cost V 0 bases and J 7 bases, with 4 bases left between them. The CDR3 length is 11 residues. Germline V lookup: CDR1 SGHDT, CDR2 YYEEEE.

The chain combines TRBV9 with TRBJ1-2, with unresolved D. This CDR3 spans 13 amino acids. V was clipped by 6 bases and J by 2 bases, with 11 bases between them. Germline-derived CDR1 and CDR2 are SGDLS and YYNGEE. The chain's CDR3 is CASMSMINYGYTF. The CDR3 nucleotides read TGTGCCAGCATGTCCATGATAAACTATGGCTACACCTTC. Together with reference TRBV9 and TRBJ1-2, the CDR3 gives the full variable domain: DSGVTQTPKHLITATGQRVTLRCSPRSGDLSVYWYQQSLDQGLQFLIQYYNGEERAKGNILERFSAQQFPDLHSELNLSSLELGDSALYFCASMSMINYGYTFGSGTRLTVV.

The rearrangement links TRBV6-2 or TRBV6-3 to TRBJ2-1; perhaps D is TRBD1 or TRBD2 (5 bases each). Germline V lookup: CDR1 MNHEY, CDR2 SVGEGT. Trimming cost V 7 bases and J 4 bases, with 14 bases left between them. CDR3 length: 14 residues. The CDR3 loop reads CASTPGTSYNEQFF. The CDR3 region has the DNA TGTGCCAGCACCCCCGGGACCTCGTACAATGAGCAGTTCTTC.

The J gene is TRBJ1-1, the V gene TRBV3-1 (or the pseudogene TRBV3-2), with 10 bases fitting TRBD1. J lost 6 bases, V lost 7 bases, and 8 bases had no gene match. Looked up from germline, CDR1 is LGHDT and CDR2 is YNNKEL (reference sequence). The CDR3 is 14 residues long. The CDR3 DNA reads TGTGCCAGCACCTCGACAGGGGGCAACGCTGAAGCTTTCTTT. It codes for CASTSTGGNAEAFF.

The chain links TRBV3-1 (or the pseudogene TRBV3-2) to TRBJ1-2; possibly TRBD1 for D (5 bases). Germline values: CDR1 LGHDT, CDR2 YNNKEL (reference sequence). Trimming removed 0 bases at V and 4 bases at J, with 18 bases between. The length of the CDR3 is 17 residues. This CDR3 is CASSQDGVGRDAYGYTF. CDR3 nucleotide sequence: TGTGCCAGCAGCCAAGACGGAGTTGGCAGGGATGCCTATGGCTACACCTTC.

This clone was seen ten or more times. V gene TRBV19 combines with J gene TRBJ1-3, with unresolved D. The CDR3 is 13 amino acids. Germline lookup yields CDR1 LNHDA and CDR2 SQIVND (reference sequence). The ends were cut back, 5 bases at V and 0 bases at J, with 5 bases in the middle. The CDR3 DNA sequence: TGTGCCAGTAGTTACTTCTCTGGAAACACCATATATTTT. The encoded protein is CASSYFSGNTIYF.

The V call is TRBV6-2 or TRBV6-3, the J call TRBJ2-3; 10 nucleotides line up with TRBD1. Germline V gene data show CDR1 as MNHEY and CDR2 as SVGEGT. V lost 2 bases to trimming and J lost 5 bases; unmatched junction nucleotides: 4. The CDR3 consists of 15 residues. CDR3: CASSYGTGDIDTQYF. The CDR3 DNA reads TGTGCCAGCAGTTACGGGACAGGGGATATAGATACGCAGTATTTT.

The chain links TRBV19 to TRBJ1-5; tentatively, D is TRBD1 (5 bases). V lost 4 bases and J 3 bases, leaving 10 bases between the germline ends. Germline V gene data show CDR1 as LNHDA and CDR2 as SQIVND (reference sequence). The length of the CDR3 is 14 residues. For the CDR3, the DNA is TGTGCCAGTAGTAGCAGGGCCGTCAATCAGCCCCAGCATTTT. Its translation: CASSSRAVNQPQHF.

J is TRBJ2-7 and V is TRBV10-1; 9 bases map to TRBD1. Germline V gene data show CDR1 as WNHNN and CDR2 as SYGVQD (reference sequence). This CDR3 spans 15 amino acids. The V gene end was trimmed by 5 bases and the J gene end by 5 bases; junction bases not matched to a gene: 10. CDR3 sequence reads: CASSPGTGTSHEQYF. The CDR3 DNA reads as TGCGCCAGCAGTCCCGGGACAGGGACATCGCACGAGCAGTACTTC.

CDR3: CASSVESGLTNTGELFF. DNA of the CDR3: TGTGCCAGCAGCGTAGAGTCAGGCCTAACGAACACCGGGGAGCTGTTTTTT. The chain joins TRBV9 to TRBJ2-2; D ambiguous. CDR3 length: 17 residues. In germline, CDR1 is SGDLS, CDR2 YYNGEE. V was trimmed by 0 bases and J by 0 bases, leaving 12 bases between them. The full variable domain, in which reference TRBV9 and TRBJ2-2 provide the parts outside the CDR3, is DSGVTQTPKHLITATGQRVTLRCSPRSGDLSVYWYQQSLDQGLQFLIQYYNGEERAKGNILERFSAQQFPDLHSELNLSSLELGDSALYFCASSVESGLTNTGELFFGEGSRLTVL.

The rearrangement uses TRBV7-5 and TRBJ1-2; TRBD1, as called in the table, went unchecked against the DNA. TRBV7-5 is designated a pseudogene. The CDR3 is 14 amino acids. The CDR3 loop reads CARSSRDSLYGYTF. As DNA, the CDR3 is TGTGCCAGAAGCTCCCGAGACAGCCTCTATGGCTACACCTTC.

The chain joins TRBV4-3 to TRBJ2-3; D is perhaps TRBD2 (5 bases). Germline CDR1 reads LGHNA; CDR2 reads YSLEER. The CDR3 runs 16 residues. Trimming took 0 bases from V and 0 from J, leaving 10 bases between them. The DNA of the CDR3 is TGCGCCAGCAGCCAAGATCGGACTCCTAGCACAGATACGCAGTATTTT. Translation gives CASSQDRTPSTDTQYF.